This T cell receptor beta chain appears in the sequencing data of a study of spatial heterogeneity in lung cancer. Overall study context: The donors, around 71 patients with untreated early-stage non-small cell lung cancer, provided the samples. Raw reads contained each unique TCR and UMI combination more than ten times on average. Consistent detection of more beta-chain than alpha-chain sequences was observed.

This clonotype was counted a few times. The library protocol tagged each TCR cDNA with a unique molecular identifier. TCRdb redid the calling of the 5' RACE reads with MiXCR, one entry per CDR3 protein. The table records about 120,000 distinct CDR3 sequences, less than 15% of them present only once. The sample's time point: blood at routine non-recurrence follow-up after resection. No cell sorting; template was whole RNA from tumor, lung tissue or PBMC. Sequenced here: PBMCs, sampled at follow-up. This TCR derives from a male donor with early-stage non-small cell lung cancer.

As DNA, the CDR3 is TGTGCCAGCAGCTTAGGGGCCGGGACAGGGGGTTATCAGCCCCAGCATTTT. The encoded protein is CASSLGAGTGGYQPQHF. The chain couples TRBV7-2 to TRBJ1-5; 11 positions match TRBD1. The germline V gene has CDR1 SGHTA and CDR2 FQGNSA. CDR3 size: 17 residues. V dropped 1 base and J dropped 5; count of bases not matched to a gene: 7. Based on the CDR3 plus reference TRBV7-2 and TRBJ1-5, the full variable domain is GAGVSQSPSNKVTEKGKDVELRCDPISGHTALYWYRQSLGQGLEFLIYFQGNSAPDKSGLPSDRFSAERTGGSVSTLTIQRTQQEDSAVYLCASSLGAGTGGYQPQHFGDGTRLSIL.